What follows describes a single TCR beta chain. Its antigen is as yet unknown. This record belongs to a study of shared clonotypes between healthy human individuals. Study details: In total, the donors were two women and a few men aged 18 to 49. Three plates each covered CD4 naive and memory; CD8 naive two, CD8 memory one.

Study results and caveats: Naive subsets typically showed greater estimated richness than memory subsets.

Germline assignment: CDR1 SEHNR and CDR2 FQNEAQ (reference sequence). J gave up 3 bases and V 3 bases, and 8 bases lay outside the gene matches. This CDR3 spans 15 amino acids. The naive CD8 population came from CD45RO-negative cells selected for CCR7, without terminally differentiated effector memory CD45RA+ cells. Measured with immunoSEQ multiplex PCR; TCRdb has only the in-frame clones, and not every one. The data contain about 680,000 clones, approximately 90% of them seen just once; the ten biggest clones take up nearly 25%. The V call is TRBV7-9, the J call TRBJ2-7, with TRBD1 matching 7 bases. The receptor's source is a young man in good health. Sequencing was performed on naive CD8+ T cells sorted from blood. The CDR3 loop reads CASSFPTGIGYEQYF. The CDR3 nucleotides are TGTGCCAGCAGCTTCCCGACAGGGATTGGCTACGAGCAGTACTTC.